Reported below is one TCR beta chain. What it binds is not known. This specimen comes from a study of T cells in tumors after PD-1 blockade. Overall study: Treatment was either pembrolizumab 200 mg every 3 weeks or cemiplimab 350 mg every 2 weeks. Blood samples averaged around 100,000 templates (range about 22,000-260,000) and 36,536 unique clonotypes. Points from the study as a whole: Peripheral recruitment is suggested, as some novel exhausted tumor clones were in pre-treatment blood.

Sequencing was performed with immunoSEQ multiplex PCR; in TCRdb, only in-frame clones are kept and a portion is missing. Of around 50,000 clones listed, around 85% are singletons. Germline V CDR1 and CDR2: MNHEY, SVGAGI. CDR3 length equals 14 residues. The V end was cut by 5 bases, the J end by 2 bases, with 13 bases between. Sequenced material: PBMCs, taken before anti-PD-1 therapy. This chain connects TRBV6-5 to TRBJ2-7; perhaps TRBD1 as D (6 bases). The TCR originated in a human donor with advanced basal cell or squamous cell carcinoma (not recorded which). The CDR3 reads CASSIDRRPYEQYF. As DNA, the CDR3 is TGTGCCAGCAGTATCGACAGGAGACCCTACGAGCAGTACTTC.